This TCR beta chain was observed in a study of CD8 T cells in Susac syndrome. The authors negatively isolated CD8+ and CD4+ T cells and FACS-enriched TEMRA cells. cDNA came from approximately 0.5 to 1 ug RNA primed by random hexamers. Via MiXCR, TCRdb re-called the immunoSEQ multiplex PCR reads, giving one row per CDR3 protein. This table holds roughly 300,000 distinct CDR3 sequences, around 83% found once. This clonotype was observed once. There are 15 residues in the CDR3. Germline V CDR1 and CDR2: SGHDT, YYEEEE. The junction had 9 bases not matched to a gene; V was cut back by 4 bases and J by 7 bases.

The V call is TRBV5-6, the J call TRBJ2-2; 8 positions agree with TRBD1. This receptor was obtained from a human donor with multiple sclerosis. The sequenced sample consisted of CD8+ T cells from PBMCs. CDR3 region: CASSEDREGGGELFF. DNA for the CDR3: TGTGCCAGCAGCGAGGACAGGGAAGGTGGCGGGGAGCTGTTTTTT.